The clone carrying this T cell receptor beta chain appeared a few times. Its antigen remains unknown. Those donating, healthy Caucasian individuals from Russia, were aged about 6 to 100. The data originate from a study of blood T cells in healthy people across ages. Whole-study findings and limits: Observed TCR beta diversity per million T cells went down as age went up. This fall followed a roughly linear course with age. Diversity estimated from one million T cells was considered an underestimate.

Trimming stripped 7 bases from V and 2 bases from J, with 15 bases between. The CDR3 is 14 amino acids. A second PCR of 7 to 11 cycles used a sample-barcoded 5' primer and a J-beta primer mix. Via MiXCR, TCRdb re-called the 5' RACE reads, giving one row per CDR3 protein. The table records 1.5 million to 2 million distinct CDR3 sequences, 34% of them present only once. This sequence joins TRBV12-3 or TRBV12-4 and TRBJ2-7; D assignment may be TRBD1 or TRBD2 (5 bases each). This TCR came from a woman aged 25 to 45 in good health. Sequencing used blood. CDR3 in amino acids: CASTNRDRTYEQYF. CDR3 nucleotides: TGTGCCAGCACCAATAGGGACCGCACCTACGAGCAGTACTTC.